One sample yielded the 22 T cell receptor beta chains listed below, sequenced in a study of cytomegalovirus exposure and HLA in healthy donors. Repertoires were generated with immunoSEQ multiplex PCR, while TCRdb's copy carries only in-frame clones and drops some. Of 260,000 or so clones listed, less than 95% were seen once; the top ten hold under 4%. Sequencing used PBMCs. The receptors derive from a woman in her 30s in good health and CMV-seronegative.

The gene calls are TRBV27 and TRBJ2-7; TRBD1 matches at 7 bases. The CDR3 contains 13 residues. CDR1 and CDR2 from the germline V gene are MNHEY and SMNVEV (reference sequence). With V trimmed by 9 bases and J by 0 bases, 5 bases remained unmatched. The CDR3 region has the DNA TGTGCCAGTCGGGACAGCCTCTCCTACGAGCAGTACTTC. As protein: CASRDSLSYEQYF.

The chain joins TRBV30 to TRBJ2-3, with 9 bases lining up with TRBD2. The germline V gene has CDR1 GTSNPN and CDR2 SVGIG (reference sequence). There are 19 residues in the CDR3. J lost 3 bases, V lost 0 bases, and 16 bases had no gene match. CDR3: CAWSVSSFRREGITDTQYF. Here the CDR3 DNA reads TGTGCCTGGAGTGTATCGTCATTCAGGCGGGAGGGCATAACAGATACGCAGTATTTT.

This rearrangement joins TRBV5-4 to TRBJ2-4; 7 bases line up with TRBD1. The CDR3 loop spans 16 amino acids. CDR1 SGHNT and CDR2 YYREEE come from the germline V gene (reference sequence). The junction had 6 bases not matched to a gene; V was cut back by 3 bases and J by 0 bases. The CDR3 is CASSSGQLKAKNIQYF. For the CDR3, the DNA is TGTGCCAGCAGCTCGGGACAGCTTAAAGCCAAAAACATTCAGTACTTC.

This chain links TRBV7-8 with TRBJ1-5, with D unresolved. The germline CDR1 and CDR2 sequences are SGHVS and FQNEAQ. With 5 bases removed from V and 6 bases from J, the gap between germline ends came to 14 bases. The CDR3 length is 14 residues. CDR3: CASSGETWSQPQHF. In DNA, the CDR3 is TGTGCCAGCAGCGGGGAGACATGGTCTCAGCCCCAGCATTTT.

The rearrangement links TRBV27 to TRBJ2-1, with no clear D. The germline V and J ends were trimmed by 4 bases and 3 bases, with 16 bases remaining between them. The germline CDR1 and CDR2 sequences are MNHEY and SMNVEV (reference sequence). This CDR3 region has 16 residues. DNA of the CDR3: TGTGCCAGCAGTTCCCCCCCCCGCTTACGCTACAATGAGCAGTTCTTC. As protein: CASSSPPRLRYNEQFF.

The gene calls are TRBV19 and TRBJ2-3; D gene unclear. There are 17 residues in the CDR3. The V gene's germline CDR1 is LNHDA and CDR2 SQIVND (reference sequence). The germline V and J ends were trimmed by 6 bases and 1 base, with 20 bases remaining between them. The CDR3 DNA sequence: TGTGCCAGTAGAGTCGGCCCCTCTAAGGGTGGCACAGATACGCAGTATTTT. It is translated as CASRVGPSKGGTDTQYF. The whole variable domain, filled in from reference TRBV19 and TRBJ2-3, reads DGGITQSPKYLFRKEGQNVTLSCEQNLNHDAMYWYRQDPGQGLRLIYYSQIVNDFQKGDIAEGYSVSREKKESFPLTVTSAQKNPTAFYLCASRVGPSKGGTDTQYFGPGTRLTVL.

J is TRBJ2-7 and V is TRBV18; D is uncertain. Deletions cut 0 bases from V and 7 bases from J, with 19 bases between. Germline loops: CDR1 KGHSH, CDR2 LQKENI. The length of the CDR3 is 16 residues. The CDR3 is CASSPPPSRSHREQYF. In DNA, the CDR3 is TGTGCCAGCTCACCACCGCCGTCGCGCTCGCATAGGGAGCAGTACTTC. Full variable domain (missing parts from reference TRBV18 and TRBJ2-7): NAGVMQNPRHLVRRRGQEARLRCSPMKGHSHVYWYRQLPEEGLKFMVYLQKENIIDESGMPKERFSAEFPKEGPSILRIQQVVRGDSAAYFCASSPPPSRSHREQYFGPGTRLTVT.

V and J are TRBV5-1 and TRBJ2-7; TRBD2 matches at 12 bases. The CDR3 is 17 amino acids. Per the germline V gene, CDR1 is SGHRS and CDR2 is YFSETQ. Trimming took 4 bases from V and 2 from J; bases not matched to a gene: 10. Written as DNA, the CDR3 is TGCGCCAGCAGCCAGCGAACGACTAGCGGGAGAACCTACGAGCAGTACTTC. Translation: CASSQRTTSGRTYEQYF.

The chain links TRBV30 to TRBJ1-2, with D perhaps matching TRBD1 (5 bases). CDR1 GTSNPN and CDR2 SVGIG come from the germline V gene (reference sequence). The CDR3 runs 15 residues. V lost 3 bases and J 4 bases, leaving 18 bases between the germline ends. The CDR3 loop is CAWSTKPPGGYGYTF. CDR3 DNA sequence: TGTGCCTGGAGCACTAAGCCCCCCGGGGGCTATGGCTACACCTTC.

The V call is TRBV5-6, the J call TRBJ2-2; no definite D call. CDR1 and CDR2 (germline): SGHDT, YYEEEE. V was trimmed by 2 bases and J by 6 bases, leaving 8 bases between them. The CDR3 is 13 amino acids. CDR3 nucleotide sequence: TGTGCCAGCAGCTTAGGAAACGCCGGGGAGCTGTTTTTT. As protein: CASSLGNAGELFF.

The CDR3 DNA follows: TGTGCCAGTAGTAAATGGTCTAGCGGGAGTCGTAGCTACGAGCAGTACTTC. Translating gives CASSKWSSGSRSYEQYF. The chain combines TRBV19 with TRBJ2-7; TRBD2 matches 10 bases. This CDR3 region has 17 residues. Germline V gene data show CDR1 as LNHDA and CDR2 as SQIVND (reference sequence). V gave up 4 bases and J gave up 3 bases; unmatched junction bases: 12.

This rearrangement joins TRBV7-9 to TRBJ2-5; TRBD1 matches at 8 bases. With V trimmed by 2 bases and J by 5 bases, 7 bases remained unmatched. This CDR3 is 15 amino acids long. Per the germline V gene, CDR1 is SEHNR and CDR2 is FQNEAQ (reference sequence). CDR3 bases: TGTGCCAGCAGCTTACGACAGGGGATCGGGGAGACCCAGTACTTC. It codes for CASSLRQGIGETQYF.

J is TRBJ2-1 and V is TRBV6-5; D may be TRBD1 (5 bases). The germline CDR1 and CDR2 sequences are MNHEY and SVGAGI. Trimming took 5 bases from V and 0 from J, leaving 11 bases between them. This CDR3 has 15 amino acids. The CDR3 DNA follows: TGTGCCAGCAGTCCTCAGGGAAGCTCCTACAATGAGCAGTTCTTC. It is translated as CASSPQGSSYNEQFF.

The chain is built from TRBV2 and TRBJ2-5; D might be TRBD1 (6 bases). Per germline, CDR1 SNHLY and CDR2 FYNNEI. The germline V and J ends were trimmed by 4 bases and 1 base, with 13 bases remaining between them. This CDR3 spans 15 amino acids. CDR3 protein: CASSGEQGPQETQYF. In DNA form, the CDR3 reads TGTGCCAGCAGTGGTGAACAGGGACCCCAAGAGACCCAGTACTTC. Based on the CDR3 plus reference TRBV2 and TRBJ2-5, the full variable domain is EPEVTQTPSHQVTQMGQEVILRCVPISNHLYFYWYRQILGQKVEFLVSFYNNEISEKSEIFDDQFSVERPDGSNFTLKIRSTKLEDSAMYFCASSGEQGPQETQYFGPGTRLLVL.

The J gene is TRBJ2-1, the V gene TRBV9, with a tentative D call TRBD2 (6 bases). The CDR3 contains 14 residues. The V and J ends lost 0 bases and 8 bases respectively, with 12 bases between them. The germline V gene has CDR1 SGDLS and CDR2 YYNGEE. CDR3 bases: TGTGCCAGCAGCGTAGGAGGAGGGCTGGATGAGCAGTTCTTC. The encoded protein is CASSVGGGLDEQFF.

The chain joins TRBV30 to TRBJ2-1; weak D call: TRBD2 (6 bases). The CDR3 length is 17 residues. Germline V gives CDR1 GTSNPN, CDR2 SVGIG (reference sequence). Trimming shortened V by 2 bases and J by 0 bases, and 17 bases separated the two germline ends. The CDR3, as DNA: TGTGCCTGGAGTCAACCGGGAGTAAGAAGCTCCTACAATGAGCAGTTCTTC. Residues: CAWSQPGVRSSYNEQFF.

The chain employs TRBV7-9 and TRBJ2-4; no reliable D call. The CDR3 is 15 residues long. Germline loops: CDR1 SEHNR, CDR2 FQNEAQ (reference sequence). The V gene lost 1 base and the J gene lost 1 base, with 8 bases spanning the gap. The CDR3 DNA is TGTGCCAGCAGCTTAGGTAACCCCGCCAAAAACATTCAGTACTTC. This encodes CASSLGNPAKNIQYF.

The V and J genes are TRBV6-6 and TRBJ2-7; a weak D match, TRBD1 (8 bases). The germline V gene encodes CDR1 MNHNY and CDR2 SVGAGI (reference sequence). Deletions cut 2 bases from V and 5 bases from J, with 16 bases between. The CDR3 length is 15 residues. CDR3 coding DNA: TGTGCCAGCAGTTACGGGGGGGCAGGGGGCGACGAGCAGTACTTC. It specifies CASSYGGAGGDEQYF.

This clone was seen once. This chain links TRBV5-1 with TRBJ2-7, with D unclear. CDR1 is SGHRS and CDR2 is YFSETQ in the germline V gene. This CDR3 is built from 14 residues. Trimming cost V 3 bases and J 0 bases, with 10 bases left between them. The CDR3 loop reads CASSYAGVSYEQYF. The CDR3 region has the DNA TGCGCCAGCAGCTACGCTGGGGTCTCCTACGAGCAGTACTTC. Full variable domain (remainder filled in from reference TRBV5-1 and TRBJ2-7): KAGVTQTPRYLIKTRGQQVTLSCSPISGHRSVSWYQQTPGQGLQFLFEYFSETQRNKGNFPGRFSGRQFSNSRSEMNVSTLELGDSALYLCASSYAGVSYEQYFGPGTRLTVT.

The chain recombines TRBV10-2 with TRBJ2-1, with 8 bases lining up with TRBD2. The germline gives CDR1 WSHSY, CDR2 SAAADI. The CDR3 runs to 14 residues. The V and J ends lost 5 bases and 2 bases, in that order; junction bases with no gene match: 2. This CDR3 reads CASSRAGAYNEQFF. The DNA of the CDR3 is TGCGCCAGCAGTAGAGCGGGAGCCTACAATGAGCAGTTCTTC.

CDR3 region: CASSSADRDEKLFF. CDR3 nucleotides: TGTGCCAGCAGTTCCGCCGACAGAGATGAAAAACTGTTTTTT. The chain uses TRBV28 and TRBJ1-4; TRBD1 is a possible D gene (5 bases). V was clipped by 4 bases and J by 6 bases, with 12 bases between them. The germline CDR1 and CDR2 sequences are MDHEN and SYDVKM. The CDR3 runs to 14 residues.

This chain joins TRBV11-2 and TRBJ1-4; 9 nucleotides align to TRBD1. V lost 5 bases, J lost 7 bases, and 11 bases stayed unmatched. The CDR3 totals 16 residues. CDR1 is SGHAT, CDR2 FQNNGV, per germline. CDR3 in amino acids: CASSQLQGQGVEKLFF. Here the CDR3 DNA reads TGTGCCAGCAGCCAACTCCAGGGACAGGGTGTTGAAAAACTGTTTTTT.